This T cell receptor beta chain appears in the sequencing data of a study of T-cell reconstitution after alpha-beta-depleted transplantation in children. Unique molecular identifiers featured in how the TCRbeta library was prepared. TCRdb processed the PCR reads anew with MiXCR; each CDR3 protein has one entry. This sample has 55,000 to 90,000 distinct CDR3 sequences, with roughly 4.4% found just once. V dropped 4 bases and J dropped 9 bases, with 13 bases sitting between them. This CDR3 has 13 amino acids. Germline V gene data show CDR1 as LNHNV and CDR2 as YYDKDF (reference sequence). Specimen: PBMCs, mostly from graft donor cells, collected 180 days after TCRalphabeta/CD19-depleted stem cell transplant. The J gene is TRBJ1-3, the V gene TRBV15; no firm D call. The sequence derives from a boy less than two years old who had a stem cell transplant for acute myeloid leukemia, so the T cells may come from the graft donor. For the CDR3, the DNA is TGTGCCACCAGCACGTCCCCCGCCACCACCATATATTTT. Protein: CATSTSPATTIYF.